These 32 T cell receptor beta chains share one sample of origin, sequenced in a study of cytomegalovirus exposure and HLA in healthy donors. This PCR relied on a set of 60 Vbeta primers and 13 Jbeta primers. Libraries were prepared by immunoSEQ multiplex PCR; TCRdb keeps only in-frame clonotypes and omits some of them. The sample shows tens of thousands of clones, about 75% of them seen only once. The specimen sequenced was PBMCs. These receptor sequences come from a man in his 60s in good health and CMV-seropositive.

The V call is TRBV5-1, the J call TRBJ2-7; D is ambiguous. There are 15 residues in the CDR3. Trimming cost V 4 bases and J 0 bases, with 14 bases left between them. Per germline, CDR1 SGHRS and CDR2 YFSETQ. CDR3 amino acids: CASSTRASVSYEQYF. Written as DNA, the CDR3 is TGCGCCAGCAGCACCCGAGCCTCGGTCTCCTACGAGCAGTACTTC.

The CDR3 DNA reads as TGTGCCAGCAAAGGACAGGGGGCTTACGAGCAGTACTTC. Residues: CASKGQGAYEQYF. The chain joins TRBV27 to TRBJ2-7, with 11 nucleotides matching TRBD1. After removal of 7 bases from V and 4 bases from J, the junction contained 3 bases not matched to a gene. CDR1 and CDR2 from the germline V gene are MNHEY and SMNVEV (reference sequence). The CDR3 extends over 13 amino acids.

The sample holds a few counts of this clone. The rearrangement joins TRBV30 to TRBJ2-2, with no clear D. Trimming removed 3 bases at V and 1 base at J, with 6 bases between. The CDR3 runs to 13 residues. Germline V gene data show CDR1 as GTSNPN and CDR2 as SVGIG (reference sequence). The CDR3 bases are TGTGCCTGGAGACAGCAGAACACCGGGGAGCTGTTTTTT. It specifies CAWRQQNTGELFF.

This clone was counted a few times. The chain employs TRBV19 and TRBJ2-7; D is possibly TRBD1 (5 bases). From germline, CDR1 is LNHDA and CDR2 SQIVND (reference sequence). The ends were cut back, 5 bases at V and 3 bases at J, with 17 bases in the middle. The CDR3 contains 15 residues. CDR3 amino acids: CASSPSTAGFYEQYF. Written as DNA, the CDR3 is TGTGCCAGTAGTCCCTCGACAGCTGGTTTCTACGAGCAGTACTTC.

As for this clone: At one of its ends the junction is not consistent with the germline gene, which may arise from a read error. The chain recombines TRBV7-9 with TRBJ1-2; TRBD1 aligns across 9 bases. The CDR3 contains 12 residues. Germline CDR1 SEHNR, CDR2 FQNEAQ (reference sequence). CDR3 coding DNA: TGTTCCAGCAGCACCGGGACAGGGATTTACACCTTC. The encoded protein is CSSSTGTGIYTF. The full variable domain, in which reference TRBV7-9 and TRBJ1-2 provide the parts outside the CDR3, is DTGVSQNPRHKITKRGQNVTFRCDPISEHNRLYWYRQTLGQGPEFLTYFQNEAQLEKSRLLSDRFSAERPKGSFSTLEIQRTEQGDSAMYLCSSSTGTGIYTFGSGTRLTVV.

V usage is TRBV27 and J usage is TRBJ2-5; D is possibly TRBD1 (5 bases). This CDR3 is built from 21 residues. Germline CDR1 reads MNHEY; CDR2 reads SMNVEV (reference sequence). Trimming removed 2 bases at V and 1 base at J, with 29 bases between. The CDR3 nucleotides are TGTGCCAGCAGTTTAGAAGATCGGCAGGGTGAAGAAGGATCCTTCCAAGAGACCCAGTACTTC. Protein sequence: CASSLEDRQGEEGSFQETQYF.

The sample holds a few counts of this clone. J is TRBJ1-1 and V is TRBV7-3; no firm D call. Germline V gives CDR1 SGHTA, CDR2 FQGTGA. The CDR3 loop spans 14 amino acids. V gave up 0 bases and J gave up 3 bases, with 8 bases separating them. CDR3 bases: TGTGCCAGCAGCTTAACGGGTGCGGACACTGAAGCTTTCTTT. Protein sequence: CASSLTGADTEAFF.

V gene TRBV11-2 combines with J gene TRBJ1-4, with TRBD1 matching over 7 bases. Trimming at V came to 0 bases and at J to 7 bases, leaving 17 bases not matched to a gene. This CDR3 spans 19 amino acids. Germline V gene lookup returns CDR1 SGHAT and CDR2 FQNNGV. In DNA form, the CDR3 reads TGTGCCAGCAGCTTAGAAGGGTACAGGGGTGTAGCCCGTGGTGAAAAACTGTTTTTT. It yields the protein CASSLEGYRGVARGEKLFF.

The chain combines TRBV5-1 with TRBJ2-1; possible D gene TRBD2, 5 bases. The germline CDR1 and CDR2 sequences are SGHRS and YFSETQ. This CDR3 is 12 amino acids long. The V and J ends lost 4 bases and 7 bases respectively, with 9 bases between them. The CDR3 bases are TGCGCCAGCAGCCCCACTAGAAATGAGCAGTTCTTC. Its translation is CASSPTRNEQFF. The variable domain in full, with the rest retrieved from reference TRBV5-1 and TRBJ2-1, is KAGVTQTPRYLIKTRGQQVTLSCSPISGHRSVSWYQQTPGQGLQFLFEYFSETQRNKGNFPGRFSGRQFSNSRSEMNVSTLELGDSALYLCASSPTRNEQFFGPGTRLTVL.

This clone was counted a few times. The V call is TRBV29-1, the J call TRBJ2-3, with D possibly TRBD2 on 7 matching bases. CDR1 and CDR2 (germline): SQVTM, ANQGSEA. V gave up 7 bases and J gave up 4 bases, with 18 bases separating them. The CDR3 extends over 14 amino acids. CDR3 sequence: CSAPEGGQADTQYF. The CDR3 DNA reads TGCAGCGCCCCGGAGGGGGGGCAGGCAGATACGCAGTATTTT.

The V and J genes are TRBV29-1 and TRBJ1-2; D remains ambiguous. Deletions cut 3 bases from V and 1 base from J, with 6 bases between. CDR1 SQVTM and CDR2 ANQGSEA come from the germline V gene. There are 12 residues in the CDR3. The CDR3 loop reads CSVEDFNYGYTF. The CDR3 DNA reads as TGCAGCGTTGAGGACTTTAACTATGGCTACACCTTC.

In its sample, this clone was seen once. This chain uses TRBV27 with TRBJ2-7; possibly TRBD1 for D (6 bases). The ends were cut back, 7 bases at V and 0 bases at J, with 7 bases in the middle. Per germline, CDR1 MNHEY and CDR2 SMNVEV (reference sequence). The CDR3 runs to 12 residues. CDR3 sequence: CASKDSSYEQYF. The CDR3, as DNA: TGTGCCAGCAAGGACAGCTCCTACGAGCAGTACTTC.

A single count supports this clone. This chain connects TRBV30 to TRBJ1-5, with D possibly being TRBD1 (6 bases). CDR1 GTSNPN and CDR2 SVGIG come from the germline V gene (reference sequence). The CDR3 runs to 13 residues. V lost 3 bases and J lost 3, with 9 bases in between. The DNA of the CDR3 is TGTGCCTGGAGCTGGGGGCCCAATCAGCCCCAGCATTTT. It encodes CAWSWGPNQPQHF.

This chain uses TRBV10-3 with TRBJ2-5; possibly TRBD2 for D (6 bases). This CDR3 has 16 amino acids. V was trimmed by 3 bases and J by 2 bases, leaving 16 bases between them. The V gene's germline CDR1 is ENHRY and CDR2 SYGVKD. The CDR3 loop reads CAISDSYSAGQETQYF. The CDR3, as DNA: TGTGCCATCAGTGACTCTTACTCCGCGGGGCAAGAGACCCAGTACTTC.

The chain employs TRBV27 and TRBJ2-3; 12 nucleotides align to TRBD2. From germline, CDR1 is MNHEY and CDR2 SMNVEV (reference sequence). CDR3 length: 18 amino acids. V was clipped by 2 bases and J by 3 bases; unmatched bases: 9. The CDR3: CASSLPPTSGRRTDTQYF. Written as DNA, the CDR3 is TGTGCCAGCAGTTTACCCCCGACTAGCGGGAGAAGGACAGATACGCAGTATTTT.

The V call is TRBV21-1, the J call TRBJ2-5; the table's TRBD1 call for D was not verified on the DNA. TRBV21-1 is a recognized pseudogene. The CDR3 contains 14 residues. CDR3 DNA sequence: TGTGCCAGCAGCAACAACAGGGAACCGGGGACCCAGTACTTC. It translates to CASSNNREPGTQYF.

This clone was detected once. V gene TRBV7-9 combines with J gene TRBJ1-3, with TRBD1 as a possible D gene (6 bases). V gave up 5 bases and J gave up 4 bases, with 18 bases separating them. From germline, CDR1 is SEHNR and CDR2 FQNEAQ (reference sequence). CDR3 length: 16 residues. The CDR3 region is CASSAEQGRKGNTIYF. Here the CDR3 DNA reads TGTGCCAGCAGCGCCGAGCAGGGGCGAAAAGGAAACACCATATATTTT.

This chain uses TRBV5-1 with TRBJ2-5, with TRBD1 matching 8 bases. V lost 0 bases and J lost 2; bases outside the gene matches: 15. The germline gives CDR1 SGHRS, CDR2 YFSETQ. This CDR3 has 19 residues. The chain's CDR3 is CASSLGLRLGTGEQETQYF. The CDR3 bases are TGCGCCAGCAGCTTGGGGTTAAGACTCGGGACAGGAGAACAAGAGACCCAGTACTTC.

The chain has TRBV30 and TRBJ2-7, with 12 bases matching TRBD1. The CDR3 runs to 15 residues. With V trimmed by 2 bases and J by 3 bases, 5 bases remained unmatched. Germline V gene lookup returns CDR1 GTSNPN and CDR2 SVGIG (reference sequence). The CDR3 DNA sequence: TGTGCCTGGAGTTATGGGACAGGGGGCGTCTACGAGCAGTACTTC. Protein: CAWSYGTGGVYEQYF.

The chain couples TRBV5-4 to TRBJ2-6, with D perhaps matching TRBD2 (5 bases). Trimming took 4 bases from V and 4 from J, leaving 15 bases between them. Germline values: CDR1 SGHNT, CDR2 YYREEE (reference sequence). The CDR3 has 16 residues. The CDR3 is CASSVRERAGANVLTF. The CDR3 bases are TGTGCCAGCAGCGTCCGAGAGAGGGCCGGGGCCAACGTCCTGACTTTC.

This CDR3 reads CASSIQYSSNEQFF. The CDR3 coding sequence is TGTGCCAGTAGTATACAGTACAGCTCTAATGAGCAGTTCTTC. This chain joins TRBV19 and TRBJ2-1; no clear D. This CDR3 spans 14 amino acids. Germline loops: CDR1 LNHDA, CDR2 SQIVND (reference sequence). The V gene lost 2 bases and the J gene lost 7 bases, with 12 bases spanning the gap.

This clone was observed a few times. The chain has TRBV7-2 and TRBJ2-1; 9 positions match TRBD2. The length of the CDR3 is 15 residues. Losses at the gene ends were 1 base for V and 5 bases for J; bases not matched to a gene: 3. Germline-derived CDR1 and CDR2 are SGHTA and FQGNSA. The chain's CDR3 is CASSLGSGGNNEQFF. The CDR3 DNA reads as TGTGCCAGCAGCTTAGGGAGCGGGGGGAACAATGAGCAGTTCTTC.

This clone has a handful of counts. The chain joins TRBV4-2 to TRBJ2-7, with TRBD1 identical over 7 bases. Losses at the gene ends were 0 bases for V and 8 bases for J; bases not matched to a gene: 1. The germline V gene encodes CDR1 LGHNA and CDR2 YNFKEQ. The CDR3 has 12 residues. CDR3 nucleotide sequence: TGTGCCAGCAGCCAAGAAAGGGGGCAGCAGTACTTC. Residues: CASSQERGQQYF.

The chain recombines TRBV6-5 with TRBJ1-1, with 10 bases identical to TRBD1. V dropped 6 bases and J dropped 3; count of bases not matched to a gene: 4. The germline V gene has CDR1 MNHEY and CDR2 SVGAGI. The length of the CDR3 is 14 residues. The CDR3 spells CASRTGGAYTEAFF. CDR3 nucleotides: TGTGCCAGCAGGACAGGGGGCGCGTACACTGAAGCTTTCTTT.

This chain links TRBV5-1 with TRBJ2-6, with D perhaps matching TRBD1 (6 bases). The CDR3 sequence is 14 residues long. V dropped 4 bases and J dropped 2 bases, with 7 bases sitting between them. Germline assignment: CDR1 SGHRS and CDR2 YFSETQ. DNA of the CDR3: TGCGCCAGCAGCGGGGACACTGGGGCCAACGTCCTGACTTTC. Protein: CASSGDTGANVLTF.

V and J are TRBV6-5 and TRBJ2-3; TRBD1 aligns across 8 bases. Trimming took 6 bases from V and 1 from J; bases not matched to a gene: 6. CDR3 size: 15 residues. The V gene's germline CDR1 is MNHEY and CDR2 SVGAGI. CDR3 region: CASRPTGVGTDTQYF. DNA for the CDR3: TGTGCCAGCAGGCCGACAGGGGTCGGCACAGATACGCAGTATTTT.

This sequence joins TRBV10-3 and TRBJ1-6; tentatively, D is TRBD1 (6 bases). The CDR3 length is 13 residues. V was clipped by 6 bases and J by 7 bases, with 10 bases between them. From germline, CDR1 is ENHRY and CDR2 SYGVKD. In DNA form, the CDR3 reads TGTGCCATCAGGGACAGTGTAAATTCACCCCTCCACTTT. Protein sequence: CAIRDSVNSPLHF.

A note on this clone: At one end the junction does not follow the germline gene, possibly because of a read error. This chain uses TRBV14 with TRBJ2-7; tentative D call: TRBD1 (5 bases). Looked up from germline, CDR1 is SGHDN and CDR2 is FVKESK. The CDR3 consists of 13 residues. The CDR3 coding sequence is TGTGCCAGCAGCCAAGATGGTAGGCAGGGCCTGAGGTTC. Amino acid sequence: CASSQDGRQGLRF.

This clone was detected only a few times. The chain couples TRBV6-5 to TRBJ1-1; maybe TRBD1 (6 bases). The germline CDR1 and CDR2 sequences are MNHEY and SVGAGI. The germline V and J ends were trimmed by 2 bases and 0 bases, with 13 bases remaining between them. The CDR3 has 16 residues. This CDR3 reads CASSYGQGTLNTEAFF. In DNA form, the CDR3 reads TGTGCCAGCAGTTACGGGCAGGGGACCTTGAACACTGAAGCTTTCTTT.

The chain recombines TRBV28 with TRBJ1-1; no reliable D call. The CDR3 has 11 amino acids. V was shortened by 6 bases and J by 7 bases, with 9 bases between the two germline ends. Per the germline V gene, CDR1 is MDHEN and CDR2 is SYDVKM. This CDR3 reads CASSRGLEAFF. The CDR3 DNA is TGTGCCAGCAGCCGCGGGCTTGAAGCTTTCTTT. Together with reference TRBV28 and TRBJ1-1, the CDR3 gives the full variable domain: DVKVTQSSRYLVKRTGEKVFLECVQDMDHENMFWYRQDPGLGLRLIYFSYDVKMKEKGDIPEGYSVSREKKERFSLILESASTNQTSMYLCASSRGLEAFFGQGTRLTVV.

A few counts support this clone. This chain connects TRBV7-9 to TRBJ2-1; D possibly corresponds to TRBD2 (5 bases). The V end was cut by 0 bases, the J end by 13 bases, with 10 bases between. Germline loops: CDR1 SEHNR, CDR2 FQNEAQ (reference sequence). The length of the CDR3 is 12 residues. DNA of the CDR3: TGTGCCAGCAGCTTAGCGCCGGGATTCCAGTTCTTC. Its protein is CASSLAPGFQFF.

The V gene is TRBV27, the J gene TRBJ1-6; 9 nucleotides agree with TRBD1. Germline loops: CDR1 MNHEY, CDR2 SMNVEV (reference sequence). With 3 bases clipped from V and 10 bases from J, the junction kept 4 bases outside the gene matches. The CDR3 is 14 amino acids. The CDR3 DNA is TGTGCCAGCAGTTTGGGGACAGGGCACTCACCCCTCCACTTT. Protein sequence: CASSLGTGHSPLHF.